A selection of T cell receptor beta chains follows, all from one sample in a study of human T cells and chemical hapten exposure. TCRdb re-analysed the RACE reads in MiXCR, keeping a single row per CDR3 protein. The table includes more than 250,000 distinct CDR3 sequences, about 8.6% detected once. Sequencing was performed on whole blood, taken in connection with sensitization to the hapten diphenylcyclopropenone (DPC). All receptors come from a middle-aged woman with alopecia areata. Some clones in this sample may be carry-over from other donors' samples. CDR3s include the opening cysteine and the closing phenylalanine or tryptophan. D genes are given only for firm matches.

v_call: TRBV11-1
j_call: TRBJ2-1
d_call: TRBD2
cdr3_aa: CASSSTPLAGAGVEQFF

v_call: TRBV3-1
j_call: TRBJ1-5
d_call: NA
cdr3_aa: CASSPQENQPQHF

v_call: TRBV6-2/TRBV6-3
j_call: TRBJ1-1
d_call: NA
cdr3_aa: CASSSRLNPNTEAFF

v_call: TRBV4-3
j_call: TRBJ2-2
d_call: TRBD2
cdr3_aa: CASSRDGLADSTGELFF

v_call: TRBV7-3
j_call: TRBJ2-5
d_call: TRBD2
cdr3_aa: CASSPMGLAGQETQYF

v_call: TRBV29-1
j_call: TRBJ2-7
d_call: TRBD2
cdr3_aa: CSAGLAGSYEQYF

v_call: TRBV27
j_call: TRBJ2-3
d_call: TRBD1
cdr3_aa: CASSPYFGQGARADTQYF

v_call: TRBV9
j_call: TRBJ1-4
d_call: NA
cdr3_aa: CASSSTGNVGEKLFF

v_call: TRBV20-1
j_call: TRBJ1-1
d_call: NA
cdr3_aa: CSASFMNTEAFF

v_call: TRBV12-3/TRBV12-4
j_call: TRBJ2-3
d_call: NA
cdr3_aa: CASSSAVLGDTQYF

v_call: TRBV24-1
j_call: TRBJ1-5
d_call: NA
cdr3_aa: CATSAGYSNQPQHF

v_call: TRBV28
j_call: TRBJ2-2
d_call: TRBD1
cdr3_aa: CASRTGGRAGELFF

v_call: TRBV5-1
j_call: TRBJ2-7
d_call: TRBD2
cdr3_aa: CASSLGTSGAYEQYF

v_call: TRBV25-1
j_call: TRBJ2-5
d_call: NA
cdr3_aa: CASSNSPGYQETQYF

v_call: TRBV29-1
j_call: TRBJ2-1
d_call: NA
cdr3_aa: CSVREPTYNEQFF

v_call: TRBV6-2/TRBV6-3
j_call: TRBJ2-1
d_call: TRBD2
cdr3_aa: CASKRAAGADNEQFF

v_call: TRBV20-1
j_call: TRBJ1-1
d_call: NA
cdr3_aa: CSARGTGNTEAFF

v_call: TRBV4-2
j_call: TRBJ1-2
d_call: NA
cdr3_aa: CASSQDRGTAYGYTF

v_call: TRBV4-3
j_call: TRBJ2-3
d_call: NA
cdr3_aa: CASSQGVGADTQYF

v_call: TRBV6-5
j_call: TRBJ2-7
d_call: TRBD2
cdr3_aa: CASRRDYSRSKYEQYF

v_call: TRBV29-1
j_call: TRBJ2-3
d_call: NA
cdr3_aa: CSVVAVTDTQYF

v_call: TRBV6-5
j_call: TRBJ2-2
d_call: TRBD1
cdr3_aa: CASSRDRANTGELFF

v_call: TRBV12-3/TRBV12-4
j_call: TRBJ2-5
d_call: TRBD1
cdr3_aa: CASSPQGQLQETQYF

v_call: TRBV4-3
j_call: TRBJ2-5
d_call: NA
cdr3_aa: CASSQDGGPQETQYF

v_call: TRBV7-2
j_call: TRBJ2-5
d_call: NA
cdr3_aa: CASSPLQETQYF

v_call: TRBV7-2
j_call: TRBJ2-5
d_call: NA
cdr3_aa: CASSLVAGPQETQYF

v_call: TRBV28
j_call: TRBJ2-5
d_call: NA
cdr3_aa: CASSIRRGETQYF

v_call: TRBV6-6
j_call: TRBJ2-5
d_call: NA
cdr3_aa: CASSYSVETQYF